This TCR beta chain was recovered during a study of blood T cell repertoires in COVID-19 (dated by TCRdb to the early 2020s). Broadly, across the study: Samples from collaborators originated in the United States, Italy and Spain and spanned both the acute and convalescent phases of COVID-19. The material from the prospective study consisted of cDNA or gDNA derived from T cells, B-cell-depleted T cells, or PBMCs. Deeply sampled blood TCRbeta repertoires from subjects exposed to, actively infected with, or recovered from COVID-19 were included in the dataset. The repertoires were made available in a free public database intended to serve as a resource for research on the immune response to SARS-CoV-2. Samples were obtained from the ongoing ImmuneRACE study (first 160 participants) and from about 1,300 subjects provided by 6 global collaborators. A de-identified subject ID, COVID-19 status, age in years and sex were almost always included in the sample metadata. Where available, HLA class I and class II types were taken from metadata supplied by the sample provider and were not determined by assay-based typing. What the authors observed across the whole study: How much clinical and demographic metadata was included differed by source and by participant, and the metadata was provided uncurated.

The immunoSEQ Assay, a bias-controlled multiplex PCR, was used to amplify TCRbeta CDR3 regions from genomic DNA. The paper's processing steps were these. Nucleated cell counts per sample were estimated from amplification of reference gene primers within the assay. To quantify the absolute abundance of each unique TCRbeta CDR3 rearrangement, sequence reads were collapsed and filtered. For each sample, productive Simpson clonality was calculated by taking the square root of Simpson's diversity index across productive rearrangements. TCRdb's version of the immuneACCESS table is confined to in-frame rearrangements and falls short of the full clone set. An unresolved V gene accounts for under half of the shortfall where checked; the remainder is of unknown origin. V, J and clone size reflect that table, while D and trimming were determined from the DNA. Counted in this sample were roughly 250,000 clones; 80% to 90% of them appeared once. The ten largest account for roughly 4% of the sample.

Details on this clone: There is no known antigen for this receptor. Base quality data are lacking; no much larger clone is found one base away.

Participants in the prospective study were enrolled through a virtual design, were aged roughly 18 to 90 years, and lived in 24 United States geographic areas. In the prospective study, cohorts were assigned on the basis of participant-reported clinical history obtained from a screening survey and a study questionnaire. Recovered participants in ImmuneRACE Cohort 3 were defined by two consecutive negative NP/OP PCR tests, clearance by a healthcare professional, or resolution of symptoms. Each participant in the prospective study had whole blood, serum and a nasopharyngeal or oropharyngeal swab collected by mobile phlebotomists. Prospective study participants could optionally give additional blood draws and questionnaires over a roughly two-month period. Before DNA extraction, prospective study blood samples were shipped either frozen or at room temperature. The CDR3 measures 13 amino acids from cysteine to phenylalanine. The sequence is cut down to CDR3 DNA, 39 bases in frame from base 1. Reading the germline V gene gives CDR1 MGHDK and CDR2 SYGVNS. At the junction V is shortened by 6 bases and J by 3 bases; bases outside the gene matches: 3.

The material sequenced was PBMCs or T cells enriched from blood (not recorded which). The chain was built from TRBV25-1 and TRBJ1-2; 8 bases in the middle match TRBD1. This clonotype was obtained from a woman in her twenties or thirties who had recovered from COVID-19. The CDR3 here reads CASRDRDDYGYTF. The DNA reads TGTGCCAGCAGGGACAGGGATGACTATGGCTACACCTTC.